A single sample is the source of the 20 T cell receptor beta chains below, sequenced in a study of cytomegalovirus exposure and HLA in healthy donors. Sequencing was performed with immunoSEQ multiplex PCR; in TCRdb, only in-frame clones are kept and a portion is missing. The sample shows about 150,000 clones, 82% of them seen only once. The specimen was PBMCs. Receptors were obtained from a man aged 25-40 years in good health and CMV-seropositive.

CDR3 bases: TGTGCCAGCAGCTCGTCAATATCGACGGGAAAAGGTTACGAGCAGTACTTC. It specifies CASSSSISTGKGYEQYF. The rearrangement uses TRBV7-9 and TRBJ2-7; the D gene is possibly TRBD2 (5 bases). Trimming pared 4 bases from V and 4 bases from J, leaving 23 bases between. Per the germline V gene, CDR1 is SEHNR and CDR2 is FQNEAQ (reference sequence). The CDR3 length is 17 residues.

The rearrangement uses TRBV7-2 and TRBJ1-2, with D possibly matching TRBD1 (6 bases). The V end was cut by 5 bases, the J end by 1 base, with 20 bases between. The CDR3 runs to 17 residues. Germline CDR1 SGHTA, CDR2 FQGNSA. This chain's CDR3 is CASSRVAGARGNYGYTF. As DNA, the CDR3 is TGTGCCAGCAGCCGCGTGGCAGGGGCGCGAGGTAACTATGGCTACACCTTC.

This clone was seen a handful of times. The genes are TRBV6-6 and TRBJ1-2, with 9 bases identical to TRBD1. This CDR3 is 15 amino acids long. CDR1 is MNHNY and CDR2 is SVGAGI in the germline V gene (reference sequence). The trim removed 0 bases at V and 4 bases at J, leaving 3 bases unmatched. Here the CDR3 DNA reads TGTGCCAGCAGTTACTCGACACAGGGGGCCTATGGCTACACCTTC. It specifies CASSYSTQGAYGYTF.

The chain uses TRBV5-6 and TRBJ1-5; 7 nucleotides align to TRBD1. This CDR3 region has 14 residues. The junction had 6 bases not matched to a gene; V was cut back by 4 bases and J by 5 bases. Germline V CDR1 and CDR2: SGHDT, YYEEEE. The CDR3 region has the DNA TGTGCCAGCAGCCAAACGGGACAGCATCAGCCCCAGCATTTT. Translated: CASSQTGQHQPQHF.

V usage is TRBV29-1 and J usage is TRBJ2-7; TRBD2 agrees at 8 bases. CDR1 SQVTM and CDR2 ANQGSEA come from the germline V gene. The CDR3 contains 16 residues. After removal of 7 bases from V and 2 bases from J, the junction contained 16 bases not matched to a gene. In DNA form, the CDR3 reads TGCAGCGCCAGGACGTCTCGTGTTAGCGGGGCCTACGAGCAGTACTTC. Amino acids: CSARTSRVSGAYEQYF.

This clone was seen more than once but under ten times. V gene TRBV21-1 combines with J gene TRBJ1-1; TRBD1, the D gene given by the table, was not confirmed from the DNA. TRBV21-1 is a pseudogene locus. The CDR3 length is 16 residues. The chain's CDR3 is CASSKEVAGANTEAFF. The DNA of the CDR3 is TGTGCCAGCAGCAAAGAGGTTGCAGGGGCGAACACTGAAGCTTTCTTT.

The rearrangement joins TRBV27 to TRBJ1-1; D unresolved. The V gene's germline CDR1 is MNHEY and CDR2 SMNVEV (reference sequence). Trimming took 2 bases from V and 5 from J, leaving 12 bases between them. CDR3 length: 14 amino acids. The CDR3 region has the DNA TGTGCCAGCAGTTTAGGGCCCAGAGGGACTGAAGCTTTCTTT. Translating gives CASSLGPRGTEAFF.

The V call is TRBV5-6, the J call TRBJ2-4; 8 positions match TRBD1. Germline V CDR1 and CDR2: SGHDT, YYEEEE. The CDR3 extends over 16 amino acids. J gave up 1 base and V 4 bases, and 7 bases lay outside the gene matches. This CDR3 reads CASSPGQGRAKNIQYF. In nucleotides, the CDR3 is TGTGCCAGCAGCCCCGGACAGGGCAGGGCCAAAAACATTCAGTACTTC. Full variable domain (missing parts from reference TRBV5-6 and TRBJ2-4): DAGVTQSPTHLIKTRGQQVTLRCSPKSGHDTVSWYQQALGQGPQFIFQYYEEEERQRGNFPDRFSGHQFPNYSSELNVNALLLGDSALYLCASSPGQGRAKNIQYFGAGTRLSVL.

As concerns this clone: Other nucleotide sequences in the sample specify the same CDR3. The V call is TRBV5-1, the J call TRBJ2-5; 15 bases are a match to TRBD2. Germline V gives CDR1 SGHRS, CDR2 YFSETQ. The CDR3 has 18 residues. With 0 bases clipped from V and 1 base from J, the junction kept 4 bases outside the gene matches. The CDR3 region has the DNA TGCGCCAGCAGCTTGGCTGGACTAGCGGGAGGGGGCCAAGAGACCCAGTACTTC. The encoded protein is CASSLAGLAGGGQETQYF.

This clone was observed a few times. The CDR3 reads CASSRHRNTEAFF. The CDR3 DNA follows: TGTGCCAGCAGCAGACACAGGAACACTGAAGCTTTCTTT. This chain uses TRBV6-6 with TRBJ1-1; D ambiguous. The germline V gene has CDR1 MNHNY and CDR2 SVGAGI (reference sequence). This CDR3 has 13 amino acids. Trimming stripped 6 bases from V and 1 base from J, with 9 bases between.

The J gene is TRBJ1-5, the V gene TRBV6-5; D may be TRBD1 (6 bases). The germline V gene encodes CDR1 MNHEY and CDR2 SVGAGI. Trimming stripped 6 bases from V and 2 bases from J, with 14 bases between. The length of the CDR3 is 15 residues. The CDR3 reads CASRGGGSGNQPQHF. CDR3 DNA sequence: TGTGCCAGCAGGGGAGGGGGGTCCGGCAATCAGCCCCAGCATTTT.

This chain joins TRBV11-3 and TRBJ2-2; D gene unclear. This CDR3 comprises 16 residues. V was shortened by 1 base and J by 0 bases, with 9 bases between the two germline ends. CDR1 SGHNT and CDR2 YENEEA come from the germline V gene. The CDR3 sequence is CASSLVGGANTGELFF. The CDR3 DNA sequence: TGTGCCAGCAGCTTAGTCGGCGGCGCGAACACCGGGGAGCTGTTTTTT.

The V call is TRBV5-6, the J call TRBJ1-2; 7 nucleotides match TRBD1. The CDR3 loop spans 14 amino acids. Germline CDR1 is SGHDT and CDR2 is YYEEEE. V shed 5 bases, J shed 5 bases, and the junction held 9 bases outside the gene matches. Written as DNA, the CDR3 is TGTGCCAGCAGTCCTACAGGGGCGAGATATGGCTACACCTTC. This sequence encodes CASSPTGARYGYTF.

The V gene is TRBV5-1, the J gene TRBJ1-1; 8 bases map to TRBD1. The germline V gene encodes CDR1 SGHRS and CDR2 YFSETQ. The CDR3 runs 14 residues. The junction had 6 bases not matched to a gene; V was cut back by 4 bases and J by 4 bases. The CDR3 nucleotides are TGCGCCAGCAGCCTCGCAGGGGGCACCACTGAAGCTTTCTTT. This translates into CASSLAGGTTEAFF.

The V gene is TRBV5-1, the J gene TRBJ2-2; 10 bases are shared with TRBD1. CDR3 length: 14 amino acids. V lost 4 bases and J lost 7; bases outside the gene matches: 4. The germline V gene encodes CDR1 SGHRS and CDR2 YFSETQ. The CDR3 loop is CASSHDRGHGELFF. For the CDR3, the DNA is TGCGCCAGCAGCCATGACAGGGGGCACGGGGAGCTGTTTTTT.

The table lists this clone with a few counts. V usage is TRBV6-5 and J usage is TRBJ2-7; the match to TRBD2 covers 8 bases. Germline CDR1 reads MNHEY; CDR2 reads SVGAGI. V was pared by 6 bases and J by 6 bases, with 10 bases of the junction left unmatched. CDR3 length equals 14 residues. Here the CDR3 DNA reads TGTGCCAGCAGCCTCCTCGGGCTAGCGGGCGAGCAGTACTTC. This sequence encodes CASSLLGLAGEQYF.

The gene calls are TRBV29-1 and TRBJ2-7, with TRBD2 matching 8 bases. Germline assignment: CDR1 SQVTM and CDR2 ANQGSEA. The CDR3 totals 15 residues. J gave up 7 bases and V 4 bases, and 15 bases lay outside the gene matches. Written as DNA, the CDR3 is TGCAGCGTTGGATCCCGACAGGCCTCGGGGGGGGAGCAGTACTTC. Amino acids: CSVGSRQASGGEQYF.

This sequence joins TRBV6-5 and TRBJ1-5; perhaps TRBD1 as D (6 bases). This CDR3 is 14 amino acids long. Trimming removed 6 bases at V and 3 bases at J, with 12 bases between. Germline loops: CDR1 MNHEY, CDR2 SVGAGI. This CDR3 reads CASRLDRDNQPQHF. The CDR3 nucleotides read TGTGCCAGCAGACTGGACAGAGACAATCAGCCCCAGCATTTT.

The chain is built from TRBV4-3 and TRBJ2-3; possibly TRBD1 for D (5 bases). The CDR3 spans 15 residues. Trimming pared 0 bases from V and 0 bases from J, leaving 7 bases between. Germline V gene data show CDR1 as LGHNA and CDR2 as YSLEER. The CDR3 loop is CASSQDPGSTDTQYF. The CDR3 DNA follows: TGCGCCAGCAGCCAAGATCCAGGGAGCACAGATACGCAGTATTTT.

This sequence joins TRBV29-1 and TRBJ2-2, with D possibly TRBD1 on 5 matching bases. Trimming stripped 5 bases from V and 1 base from J, with 8 bases between. The CDR3 loop spans 13 amino acids. Germline loops: CDR1 SQVTM, CDR2 ANQGSEA. CDR3 DNA sequence: TGCAGCGTTCAAAGGGGGAACACCGGGGAGCTGTTTTTT. This sequence encodes CSVQRGNTGELFF.